This T cell receptor (beta chain) is from a study of shared clonotypes between healthy human individuals. Regarding the study as a whole: Researchers found naive subsets generally carried larger estimated richness than memory subsets. The genetic and exposure-history diversity represented was limited by few donors. The sole specimen, blood, was sampled, and tissue repertoires likely differ. In contrast to clonotypes shared by all four donors, non-shared clonotypes had lower generation probabilities.

CDR1 and CDR2 (germline): MNHNS, SASEGT. The junction had 6 bases not matched to a gene; V was cut back by 2 bases and J by 5 bases. The CDR3 extends over 15 amino acids. The assay was immunoSEQ multiplex PCR, and TCRdb's table has in-frame clones only and misses some. The repertoire holds roughly 1,000,000 clones, with around 82% as singletons. Concerning this clone: Its target is not known.

Sequences were obtained from memory CD4+ T cells from PBMCs. Subset given: CD45RA-negative fraction. This sequence originates from a young man in good health. Some clones in this sample may be carry-over from other donors' samples. This chain uses TRBV6-1 with TRBJ1-5; the match to TRBD1 covers 7 bases. The CDR3 nucleotides read TGTGCCAGCAGTGAAAGAACAGGGGCTCATCAGCCCCAGCATTTT. As protein: CASSERTGAHQPQHF.